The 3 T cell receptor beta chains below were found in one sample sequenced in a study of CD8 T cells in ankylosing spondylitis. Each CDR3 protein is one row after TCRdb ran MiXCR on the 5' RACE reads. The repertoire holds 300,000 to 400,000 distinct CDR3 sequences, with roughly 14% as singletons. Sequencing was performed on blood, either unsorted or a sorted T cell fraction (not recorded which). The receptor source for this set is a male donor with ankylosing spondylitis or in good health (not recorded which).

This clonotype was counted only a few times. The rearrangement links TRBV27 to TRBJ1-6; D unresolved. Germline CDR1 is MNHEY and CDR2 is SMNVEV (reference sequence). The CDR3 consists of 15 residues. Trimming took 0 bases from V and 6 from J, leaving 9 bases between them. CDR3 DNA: TGTGCCAGCAGTTTATCCGTAACAGCTAATTCACCCCTCCACTTT. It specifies CASSLSVTANSPLHF.

The CDR3 here is CASSGQAYEQFF. The CDR3 coding sequence is TGTGCCAGCAGTGGACAGGCCTATGAGCAGTTCTTC. The V gene is TRBV2, the J gene TRBJ2-1; D might be TRBD1 (6 bases). This CDR3 spans 12 amino acids. The germline V gene has CDR1 SNHLY and CDR2 FYNNEI. V dropped 4 bases and J dropped 8 bases, with 9 bases sitting between them.

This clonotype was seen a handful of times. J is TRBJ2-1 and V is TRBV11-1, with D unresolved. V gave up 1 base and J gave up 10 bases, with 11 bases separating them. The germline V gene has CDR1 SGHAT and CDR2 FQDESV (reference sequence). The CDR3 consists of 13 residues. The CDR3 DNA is TGTGCCAGCAGCTTAGGGCGCCCCGGGGAGCAGTTCTTC. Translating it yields CASSLGRPGEQFF.